The sequence of this T cell receptor beta chain was determined in a study of cytomegalovirus exposure and HLA in healthy donors. Study-wide results and caveats: It was likely that a cluster of highly shared sequence variants was a sequencing artifact.

The PCR used 60 Vbeta and 13 Jbeta primers. The repertoire was sequenced with immunoSEQ multiplex PCR; TCRdb's copy has only in-frame clones and lacks some. The data contain 300,000 or so clones, roughly 81% of them singletons. Trimming at V came to 2 bases and at J to 0 bases, leaving 4 bases not matched to a gene. This CDR3 contains 16 residues. The germline V gene encodes CDR1 MNHEY and CDR2 SVGAGI. With respect to this clone: What it recognizes is unknown.

This sequence joins TRBV6-5 and TRBJ2-7; 10 bases are shared with TRBD1. Sequencing was done on a sample of PBMCs. The TCR comes from a woman aged 40 to 50 in good health and CMV-seropositive. The CDR3 loop reads CASSYGTGVSSYEQYF. In DNA, the CDR3 is TGTGCCAGCAGTTACGGGACAGGGGTAAGCTCCTACGAGCAGTACTTC.